This TCR beta chain is drawn from a study of OX40 agonist ivuxolimab in advanced cancers. Overall study: Patients enrolled in dose escalation were diagnosed with hepatocellular carcinoma, melanoma, renal cell or head and neck cancer. Of mixed ages from about 23 to 79 and averaging about 56 years, the group was about 80% male. Points from the study as a whole: CD4+ and CD8+ blood T cells expanded clonally by week 6 at 0.1 to 3.0 mg/kg.

Generated by immunoSEQ multiplex PCR, the TCRdb table keeps only in-frame clones and is missing some. The table includes about 7,700 clones, roughly 78% detected once. CDR1 and CDR2 from the germline V gene are SGHRS and YFSETQ. The CDR3 has 13 residues. V was trimmed by 4 bases and J by 6 bases, leaving 14 bases between them. Of note for this clone: Its antigen is still unknown.

The cohort excluded patients with autoimmune disease history or systemic immunosuppression. The chain couples TRBV5-1 to TRBJ2-7; TRBD1 might be the D (6 bases). The sequences come from CD4+ or CD8+ T cells sorted from blood, collected in a trial of the OX40 agonist ivuxolimab. This sequence was found in an adult with an advanced solid tumor such as melanoma, head and neck, liver or kidney cancer. CDR3 sequence reads: CASSPGQTGEQYF. CDR3 nucleotide sequence: TGCGCCAGCAGCCCGGGACAAACTGGCGAGCAGTACTTC.